Each of the 8 T cell receptor beta chains below was sequenced from the same sample in a study of T cell responses to AZD1222 COVID-19 vaccine. Produced via immunoSEQ multiplex PCR; TCRdb's table is partial and in-frame only. The repertoire includes 75,000 to 100,000 clones, roughly 89% of them detected once, and 7.5% sits in the top ten. The input for sequencing was peripheral blood, taken on day 0 of AZD1222 vaccination. These receptors all come from an adult in good health.

This clone was seen once. This rearrangement joins TRBV19 to TRBJ1-1, with D unresolved. Germline CDR1 is LNHDA and CDR2 is SQIVND (reference sequence). Trimming pared 4 bases from V and 0 bases from J, leaving 6 bases between. The CDR3 is made up of 13 amino acids. Here the CDR3 DNA reads TGTGCCAGTAGTACCCAACTGAACACTGAAGCTTTCTTT. As protein: CASSTQLNTEAFF.

V and J are TRBV2 and TRBJ1-1, with D possibly being TRBD1 (6 bases). CDR3 size: 15 residues. Trimming cost V 8 bases and J 0 bases, with 16 bases left between them. Germline loops: CDR1 SNHLY, CDR2 FYNNEI. In DNA form, the CDR3 reads TGTGCCAGCTATGGTCCCGGGACATTGAACACTGAAGCTTTCTTT. This gives the protein CASYGPGTLNTEAFF.

The V gene is TRBV6-5, the J gene TRBJ2-3; no clear D gene. The germline V and J ends were trimmed by 3 bases and 1 base, with 8 bases remaining between them. Per the germline V gene, CDR1 is MNHEY and CDR2 is SVGAGI. This CDR3 region has 14 residues. The DNA of the CDR3 is TGTGCCAGCAGTTATCATACGGGCACAGATACGCAGTATTTT. Protein sequence: CASSYHTGTDTQYF.

V usage is TRBV28 and J usage is TRBJ2-3, with TRBD1 identical over 7 bases. CDR1 and CDR2 (germline): MDHEN, SYDVKM. The CDR3 runs to 17 residues. V shed 1 base and J 4 bases; nucleotides not matched to a gene: 11. CDR3: CASSLLAKGTVPDTQYF. For the CDR3, the DNA is TGTGCCAGCAGTTTATTGGCGAAGGGGACAGTACCAGATACGCAGTATTTT.

V usage is TRBV7-2 and J usage is TRBJ1-5, with TRBD1 matching over 7 bases. Trimming at V came to 0 bases and at J to 6 bases, leaving 5 bases not matched to a gene. This CDR3 region has 15 residues. Germline CDR1 reads SGHTA; CDR2 reads FQGNSA. The CDR3, as DNA: TGTGCCAGCAGCTTAGCGCAGGGGGGGTTTCAGCCCCAGCATTTT. Protein sequence: CASSLAQGGFQPQHF.

The chain links TRBV6-1 to TRBJ2-5, with a tentative D call TRBD1 (6 bases). Trimming shortened V by 2 bases and J by 1 base, and 14 bases separated the two germline ends. The CDR3 spans 16 residues. Germline V gene sequence: CDR1 MNHNS, CDR2 SASEGT. The DNA of the CDR3 is TGTGCCAGCAGTGAATTATCAGGGGTAGGCCAAGAGACCCAGTACTTC. Its protein product is CASSELSGVGQETQYF.

The rearrangement joins TRBV30 to TRBJ2-7; maybe TRBD1 (6 bases). CDR1 is GTSNPN and CDR2 is SVGIG in the germline V gene (reference sequence). The CDR3 is 14 residues long. Trimming removed 0 bases from V and 3 bases from J, with 12 bases in between. CDR3 amino acids: CAWSVGRGHYEQYF. In DNA form, the CDR3 reads TGTGCCTGGAGTGTAGGCAGGGGCCACTACGAGCAGTACTTC.

J is TRBJ1-2 and V is TRBV18, with a tentative D call TRBD1 (6 bases). CDR3 length: 11 amino acids. Germline lookup yields CDR1 KGHSH and CDR2 LQKENI. The V end was cut by 5 bases, the J end by 10 bases, with 11 bases between. DNA of the CDR3: TGTGCCAGCTCATCACAGGGATCCTACACCTTC. The encoded protein is CASSSQGSYTF.